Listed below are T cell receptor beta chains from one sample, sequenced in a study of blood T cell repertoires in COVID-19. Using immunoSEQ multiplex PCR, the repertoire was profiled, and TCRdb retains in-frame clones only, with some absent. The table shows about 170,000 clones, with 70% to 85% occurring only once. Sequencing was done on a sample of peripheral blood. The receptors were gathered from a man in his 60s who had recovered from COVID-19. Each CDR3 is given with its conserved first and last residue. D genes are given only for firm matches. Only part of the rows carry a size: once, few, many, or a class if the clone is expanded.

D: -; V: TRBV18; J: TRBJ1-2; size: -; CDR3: CASSPEAGGYGYTF; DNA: TGTGCCAGCTCACCGGAGGCAGGAGGCTATGGCTACACCTTC
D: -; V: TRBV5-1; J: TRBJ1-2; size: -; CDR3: CASSWGDYGYTF; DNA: TGCGCCAGCAGCTGGGGGGACTATGGCTACACCTTC
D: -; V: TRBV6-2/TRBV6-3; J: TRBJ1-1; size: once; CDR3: CASSPIFGGGTEAFF; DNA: TGTGCCAGCAGTCCAATCTTCGGGGGGGGCACTGAAGCTTTCTTT
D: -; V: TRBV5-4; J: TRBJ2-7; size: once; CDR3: CASSLGNRVTYEQYF; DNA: TGTGCCAGCAGCTTGGGGAACAGGGTAACCTACGAGCAGTACTTC
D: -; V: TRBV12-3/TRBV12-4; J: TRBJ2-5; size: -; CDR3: CASSFEVETQYF; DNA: TGTGCCAGCAGTTTTGAGGTGGAGACCCAGTACTTC
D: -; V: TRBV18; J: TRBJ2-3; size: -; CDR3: CASSPGLGTDTQYF; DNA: TGTGCCAGCTCACCAGGACTGGGGACAGATACGCAGTATTTT
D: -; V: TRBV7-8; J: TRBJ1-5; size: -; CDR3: CASSLGRGAGDSQPQHF; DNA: TGTGCCAGCAGCTTAGGTCGGGGGGCAGGGGATAGCCAGCCCCAGCATTTT
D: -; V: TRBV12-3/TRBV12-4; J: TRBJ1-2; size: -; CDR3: CASSFSLYGYTF; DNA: TGTGCCAGCAGTTTTTCGCTATATGGCTACACCTTC
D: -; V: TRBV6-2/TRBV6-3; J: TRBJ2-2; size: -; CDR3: CASSYSYTGELFF; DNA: TGTGCCAGCAGTTACTCCTACACCGGGGAGCTGTTTTTT
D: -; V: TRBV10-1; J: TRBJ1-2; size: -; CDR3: CASWGTLTEPPNYGYTF; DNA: TGCGCCAGCTGGGGGACTCTGACAGAGCCTCCTAACTATGGCTACACCTTC
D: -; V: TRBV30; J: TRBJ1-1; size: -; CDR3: CAWIAGQNTEAFF; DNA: TGTGCCTGGATCGCAGGACAGAACACTGAAGCTTTCTTT
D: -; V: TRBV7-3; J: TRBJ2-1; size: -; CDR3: CASSARDKPTNEQFF; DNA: TGTGCCAGCAGCGCCCGGGACAAGCCTACAAATGAGCAGTTCTTC
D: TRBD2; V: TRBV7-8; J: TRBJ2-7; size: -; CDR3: CASSGSSGGASYEQYF; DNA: TGTGCCAGCAGCGGATCTAGCGGGGGGGCCTCCTACGAGCAGTACTTC
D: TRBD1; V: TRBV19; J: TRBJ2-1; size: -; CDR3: CASSIRQGPYNEQFF; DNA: TGTGCCAGTAGTATCCGACAGGGGCCCTACAATGAGCAGTTCTTC
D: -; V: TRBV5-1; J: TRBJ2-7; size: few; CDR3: CASSPDSSYEQYF; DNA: TGCGCCAGCAGCCCGGACAGCTCTTACGAGCAGTACTTC
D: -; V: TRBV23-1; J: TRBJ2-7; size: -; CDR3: CASSQSFSTSSYEQYF; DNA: TGCGCCAGCAGTCAATCGTTTAGTACCTCCTCCTACGAGCAGTACTTC
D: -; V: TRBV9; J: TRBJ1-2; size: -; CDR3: CASSVEGQGWDYGYTF; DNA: TGTGCCAGCAGCGTAGAGGGTCAGGGCTGGGACTATGGCTACACCTTC
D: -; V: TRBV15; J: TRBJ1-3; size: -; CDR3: CATSRDRSGAGNTIYF; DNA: TGTGCCACCAGCAGAGATCGCTCGGGGGCTGGAAACACCATATATTTT
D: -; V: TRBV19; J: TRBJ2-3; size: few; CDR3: CASSRGTDTQYF; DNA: TGTGCCAGTAGTAGAGGCACAGATACGCAGTATTTT
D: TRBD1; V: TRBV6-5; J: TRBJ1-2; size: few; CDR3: CASSYSGTGLSGYTF; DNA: TGTGCCAGCAGTTACTCCGGGACAGGCCTTTCTGGCTACACCTTC
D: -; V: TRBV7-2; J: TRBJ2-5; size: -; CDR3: CASSPLYREGETQYF; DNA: TGTGCCAGCAGCCCGCTATACAGGGAGGGGGAGACCCAGTACTTC
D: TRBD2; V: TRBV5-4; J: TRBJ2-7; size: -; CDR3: CASSLAVGGGLAAYEQYF; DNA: TGTGCCAGCAGCTTGGCCGTCGGTGGGGGACTAGCGGCCTACGAGCAGTACTTC
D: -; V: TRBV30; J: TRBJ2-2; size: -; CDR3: CAWSVLSGGELFF; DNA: TGTGCCTGGAGTGTTTTGTCGGGCGGGGAGCTGTTTTTT
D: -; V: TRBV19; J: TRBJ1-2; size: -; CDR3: CASTPDTIYGYTF; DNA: TGTGCCAGTACCCCGGACACAATCTATGGCTACACCTTC
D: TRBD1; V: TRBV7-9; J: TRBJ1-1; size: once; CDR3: CASILKGANTEAFF; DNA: TGTGCCAGCATCCTAAAGGGGGCGAACACTGAAGCTTTCTTT
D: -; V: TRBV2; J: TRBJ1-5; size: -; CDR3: CASSRQEQPQHF; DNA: TGTGCCAGCAGCCGACAGGAACAGCCCCAGCATTTT
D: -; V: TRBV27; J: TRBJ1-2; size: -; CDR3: CASSSGLTTGGYTF; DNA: TGTGCCAGCAGCTCGGGCCTCACAACGGGGGGCTACACCTTC
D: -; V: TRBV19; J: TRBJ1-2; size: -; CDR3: CASSNEFGYGYTF; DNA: TGTGCCAGTAGTAACGAGTTTGGCTATGGCTACACCTTC
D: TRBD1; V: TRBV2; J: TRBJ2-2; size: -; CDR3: CASTGQGRSGELFF; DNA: TGTGCCAGCACCGGACAGGGAAGGTCCGGGGAGCTGTTTTTT
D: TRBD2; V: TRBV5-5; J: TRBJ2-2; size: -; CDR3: CASSLGPSGGRLTGELFF; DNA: TGTGCCAGCAGCTTGGGGCCTAGCGGGGGCCGACTCACCGGGGAGCTGTTTTTT
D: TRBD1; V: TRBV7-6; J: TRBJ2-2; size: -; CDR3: CASSLVGTGLTNTGELFF; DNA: TGTGCCAGCAGCTTAGTTGGGACAGGCCTTACGAACACCGGGGAGCTGTTTTTT
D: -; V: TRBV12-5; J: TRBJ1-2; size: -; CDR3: CASGLGLKYGYTF; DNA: TGTGCTAGTGGTTTGGGACTGAAATATGGCTACACCTTC
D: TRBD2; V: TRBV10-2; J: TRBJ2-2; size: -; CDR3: CASSASGAGELFF; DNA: TGCGCCAGCAGCGCTAGCGGGGCCGGGGAGCTGTTTTTT